This is a list of T cell receptor beta chains from one sample in a study of cytomegalovirus exposure and HLA in healthy donors. Here immunoSEQ multiplex PCR was the method, and the copy in TCRdb shows in-frame clones only, minus some. In the table there are roughly 190,000 clones, approximately 82% of which are singletons. Sequenced material: PBMCs. These receptors were obtained from a woman between 45 and 65 years old in good health and CMV-seropositive. Each CDR3 is given with its conserved first and last residue. The D gene is left open where the match is weak. Rows may omit the clone size; those that give it use once, few, many or a size class.

CDR3 | DNA | size | J | V | D
CASSYMEPGTSSVQYF | TGTGCCAGCAGTTACATGGAGCCCGGGACTAGTTCAGTGCAGTACTTC | - | TRBJ2-7 | TRBV6-5 | TRBD2
CASSPRTESYNEQFF | TGCGCCAGCAGCCCCCGGACAGAATCCTACAATGAGCAGTTCTTC | - | TRBJ2-1 | TRBV5-1 | -
CASSSRLAAGSGENIQYF | TGTGCCAGCAGCTCGCGACTAGCCGCAGGGTCTGGGGAAAACATTCAGTACTTC | - | TRBJ2-4 | TRBV7-9 | TRBD2
CASSMNLGEKLFF | TGTGCCAGTAGTATGAATCTCGGTGAAAAACTGTTTTTT | few | TRBJ1-4 | TRBV19 | -
CASSLVGGEANEKLFF | TGCGCCAGCAGCTTGGTCGGTGGTGAAGCTAATGAAAAACTGTTTTTT | - | TRBJ1-4 | TRBV5-1 | -
CASSQDVRQGGNGNQPQHF | TGCGCCAGCAGCCAAGATGTACGGCAGGGCGGGAACGGCAATCAGCCCCAGCATTTT | few | TRBJ1-5 | TRBV4-1 | -
CATGGGETQYF | TGTGCCACGGGAGGAGGAGAGACCCAGTACTTC | - | TRBJ2-5 | TRBV19 | TRBD2
CASRYSSTGSGSGELFF | TGTGCCAGTAGGTATAGTTCGACAGGGTCGGGCTCCGGGGAGCTGTTTTTT | few | TRBJ2-2 | TRBV19 | TRBD1
CASSQGLVSYNEQFF | TGTGCCAGCAGTCAGGGACTAGTATCCTACAATGAGCAGTTCTTC | - | TRBJ2-1 | TRBV7-3 | TRBD2
CASSLSSGVETQYF | TGTGCCAGCAGTTTATCTAGCGGGGTAGAGACCCAGTACTTC | - | TRBJ2-5 | TRBV28 | TRBD2
CASSDWRGRTDTQYF | TGCGCCAGCAGCGACTGGCGGGGGCGCACAGATACGCAGTATTTT | - | TRBJ2-3 | TRBV5-1 | -
CASSSSGGGGDTQYF | TGTGCCAGCAGCTCTAGCGGGGGGGGTGGAGATACGCAGTATTTT | - | TRBJ2-3 | TRBV5-4 | TRBD2
CAWSQFSNEKLFF | TGTGCCTGGAGTCAGTTTTCTAATGAAAAACTGTTTTTT | - | TRBJ1-4 | TRBV30 | -
CASSLGTSQETQYF | TGTGCCAGCAGCCTGGGGACATCCCAAGAGACCCAGTACTTC | - | TRBJ2-5 | TRBV7-9 | -
CASSYSPWGTYGYTF | TGTGCCAGCAGTTACTCCCCTTGGGGCACCTATGGCTACACCTTC | - | TRBJ1-2 | TRBV6-6 | -
CASSGSRAADTQYF | TGCGCCAGCAGTGGGTCCAGGGCCGCAGATACGCAGTATTTT | once | TRBJ2-3 | TRBV5-1 | -
CASSALTGGTEAFF | TGTGCCAGCAGCGCCCTGACAGGGGGCACTGAAGCTTTCTTT | - | TRBJ1-1 | TRBV9 | TRBD1
CASKGAGTNEKLFF | TGTGCCTCCAAGGGGGCAGGAACTAATGAAAAACTGTTTTTT | - | TRBJ1-4 | TRBV10-3 | TRBD1
CAWSVGGSYEQYF | TGTGCCTGGAGTGTAGGCGGCTCCTACGAGCAGTACTTC | - | TRBJ2-7 | TRBV30 | -
CASSRGGIPNQPQHF | TGTGCCAGCAGCCGTGGTGGCATACCCAATCAGCCCCAGCATTTT | - | TRBJ1-5 | TRBV7-6 | -
CASSQLAGGRNEQFF | TGTGCCAGCAGCCAACTAGCGGGGGGACGCAATGAGCAGTTCTTC | - | TRBJ2-1 | TRBV11-3 | TRBD2
CASSLGGRDTEAFF | TGTGCCAGCAGCTTGGGGGGGCGAGACACTGAAGCTTTCTTT | - | TRBJ1-1 | TRBV5-8 | -
CASSVDRGNRNEQFF | TGTGCCAGCAGTGTGGACAGGGGGAATAGGAATGAGCAGTTCTTC | - | TRBJ2-1 | TRBV2 | TRBD1
CASSSLAITTDTQYF | TGTGCCAGCAGCTCGTTAGCGATCACCACAGATACGCAGTATTTT | - | TRBJ2-3 | TRBV7-2 | -
CASRFTGGTEAFF | TGCGCCAGCAGATTTACAGGGGGCACTGAAGCTTTCTTT | few | TRBJ1-1 | TRBV4-1 | TRBD1
CASSRGGTGASEAFF | TGTGCCAGCAGCCGAGGGGGGACAGGGGCATCTGAAGCTTTCTTT | - | TRBJ1-1 | TRBV7-3 | TRBD1
CASSSGLAGVLNTGELFF | TGTGCCAGCAGCTCGGGACTAGCGGGGGTGCTGAACACCGGGGAGCTGTTTTTT | - | TRBJ2-2 | TRBV5-4 | TRBD2
CASSFDRAWGEQFF | TGTGCCAGCAGCTTCGACAGGGCTTGGGGTGAGCAGTTCTTC | - | TRBJ2-1 | TRBV5-4 | TRBD1
CASSLRPGVMNTEAFF | TGCGCCAGCAGCTTGAGGCCAGGGGTCATGAACACTGAAGCTTTCTTT | few | TRBJ1-1 | TRBV5-1 | -
CASSYSGATYEQYF | TGTGCCAGCAGTTACTCGGGAGCAACCTACGAGCAGTACTTC | - | TRBJ2-7 | TRBV6-6 | -
CASSEEQGDVNEQFF | TGCGCCAGCAGTGAAGAACAGGGGGACGTCAATGAGCAGTTCTTC | - | TRBJ2-1 | TRBV10-2 | TRBD1
CASSLWREGYTF | TGTGCCAGCAGCTTATGGAGAGAGGGCTACACCTTC | few | TRBJ1-2 | TRBV7-9 | -
CASSYSGGVSTDTQYF | TGTGCCAGCAGTTACTCGGGAGGGGTTAGCACAGATACGCAGTATTTT | once | TRBJ2-3 | TRBV6-5 | TRBD2
CASTMGGHEQFF | TGTGCCAGCACAATGGGGGGACATGAGCAGTTCTTC | - | TRBJ2-1 | TRBV11-2 | -
CASSLNSGSGELFF | TGTGCCAGCAGTTTAAATTCGGGGAGCGGGGAGCTGTTTTTT | - | TRBJ2-2 | TRBV27 | -
CASSLGPGDGYTF | TGTGCCAGCAGCTTAGGTCCAGGGGATGGCTACACCTTC | - | TRBJ1-2 | TRBV7-9 | -
CASSEWRTGGENSPLHF | TGTGCCAGCAGTGAATGGCGGACAGGGGGGGAAAATTCACCCCTCCACTTT | few | TRBJ1-6 | TRBV6-1 | TRBD1
CASALGQGVDDTQYF | TGTGCCAGCGCCCTCGGGCAGGGTGTAGATGATACGCAGTATTTT | - | TRBJ2-3 | TRBV11-3 | -
CARSLHRQETQYF | TGTGCCAGAAGCTTGCACAGGCAAGAGACCCAGTACTTC | - | TRBJ2-5 | TRBV5-3 | -
CASRPRLTGGRDTQYF | TGTGCCAGCAGGCCACGACTTACGGGGGGAAGGGATACGCAGTATTTT | - | TRBJ2-3 | TRBV7-9 | TRBD2
CASSALTSGRWETQYF | TGTGCCAGCAGCGCCCTGACTAGCGGGAGATGGGAGACCCAGTACTTC | - | TRBJ2-5 | TRBV4-2 | TRBD2
CAWGTGLVEKLFF | TGTGCCTGGGGGACAGGCCTCGTGGAAAAACTGTTTTTT | - | TRBJ1-4 | TRBV30 | TRBD1
CASSLAGTDYGYTF | TGTGCCAGCAGCTTAGCGGGGACAGACTATGGCTACACCTTC | - | TRBJ1-2 | TRBV7-9 | TRBD1
CASSLSLRGQTTNEKLFF | TGTGCCAGCAGCTTATCCCTCAGGGGCCAAACAACTAATGAAAAACTGTTTTTT | once | TRBJ1-4 | TRBV7-6 | -
CASSDNPGTGILAQHF | TGTGCCAGCAGTGATAATCCAGGGACAGGAATTCTGGCCCAGCATTTT | few | TRBJ1-5 | TRBV6-1 | TRBD1
CSEGGANTEAFF | TGCAGCGAGGGGGGGGCGAACACTGAAGCTTTCTTT | - | TRBJ1-1 | TRBV29-1 | -
CASSKGLAGGDIRETQYF | TGTGCCAGCAGTAAGGGGCTAGCGGGGGGGGATATCCGGGAGACCCAGTACTTC | - | TRBJ2-5 | TRBV2 | TRBD2